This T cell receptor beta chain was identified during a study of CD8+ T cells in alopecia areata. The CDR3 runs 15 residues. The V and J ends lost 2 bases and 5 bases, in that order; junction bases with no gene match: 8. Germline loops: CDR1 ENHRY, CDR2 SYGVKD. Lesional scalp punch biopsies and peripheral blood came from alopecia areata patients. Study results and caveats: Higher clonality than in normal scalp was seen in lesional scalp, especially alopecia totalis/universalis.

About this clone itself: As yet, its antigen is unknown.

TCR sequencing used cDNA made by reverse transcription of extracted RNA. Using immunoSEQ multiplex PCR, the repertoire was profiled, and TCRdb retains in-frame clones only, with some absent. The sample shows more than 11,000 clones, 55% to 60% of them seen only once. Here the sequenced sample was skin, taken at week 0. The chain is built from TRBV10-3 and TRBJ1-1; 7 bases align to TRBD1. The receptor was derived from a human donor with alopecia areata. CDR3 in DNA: TGTGCCATCAGTGAGGGGACGACAGGGAGGACTGAAGCTTTCTTT. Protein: CAISEGTTGRTEAFF.